These 20 T cell receptor beta chains were all obtained from the same sample, sequenced in a study of T cell clonality in common variable immunodeficiency. Generated by immunoSEQ multiplex PCR, the TCRdb table keeps only in-frame clones and is missing some. The sample gives 60,000 to 75,000 clones, none seen only once, and the top ten clones hold approximately 1.7%. The specimen was peripheral blood mononuclear cells. These receptors originate from a person aged 18-70 years in good health.

This clone was seen many times. The sequenced fragment ends 3 residues before the CDR3 boundary, so the rest is inferred from the germline J gene. The gene calls are TRBV29-1 and TRBJ1-2, with 7 bases lining up with TRBD1. The V gene's germline CDR1 is SQVTM and CDR2 ANQGSEA. This CDR3 region has 11 residues. CDR3 DNA, as far as it was read: TGCAGCGTCGCCGGGACAGCAGGC. It yields the protein CSVAGTAG. The complete CDR3 protein is CSVAGTAGYTF.

In its sample, this clone was seen many times. The read is 3 residues too short to cover the CDR3 end, so that end is filled in from the germline J gene. This rearrangement joins TRBV19 to TRBJ2-5; 10 bases match TRBD1. Germline V gene lookup returns CDR1 LNHDA and CDR2 SQIVND (reference sequence). The trim removed 3 bases at V and 5 bases at J, leaving 12 bases unmatched. The CDR3 contains 17 residues. CDR3 region: CASSMVGTGELSETQYF. Incomplete CDR3 DNA: TGTGCCAGTAGTATGGTCGGGACAGGGGAATTATCGGAGACC. Based on the CDR3 plus reference TRBV19 and TRBJ2-5, the full variable domain is DGGITQSPKYLFRKEGQNVTLSCEQNLNHDAMYWYRQDPGQGLRLIYYSQIVNDFQKGDIAEGYSVSREKKESFPLTVTSAQKNPTAFYLCASSMVGTGELSETQYFGPGTRLLVL.

This clone was recorded at least ten times. The CDR3 goes on 3 residues after the read ends, and that part is filled in from the germline J gene. V and J are TRBV6-4 and TRBJ1-3, with a weak D call TRBD1 (5 bases). The CDR3 is 17 residues long. V lost 6 bases, J lost 4 bases, and 22 bases lay in between. CDR1 MRHNA and CDR2 SNTAGT come from the germline V gene. The sequenced part of the CDR3 DNA is TGTGCCAGCAGAGACATCGGTGGGGGGTTGAAGGGAAACACC. It translates to CASRDIGGGLKGNT. The whole CDR3 sequence is CASRDIGGGLKGNTIYF.

This clone has ten or more counts. The CDR3 is cut off 3 residues early in the read; its end comes from the germline J gene. V and J are TRBV2 and TRBJ2-5, with D tentatively TRBD1 (6 bases). The CDR3 sequence is 14 residues long. Per the germline V gene, CDR1 is SNHLY and CDR2 is FYNNEI. The V end was cut by 0 bases, the J end by 4 bases, with 9 bases between. CDR3 residues: CASSEAQGGETQYF. CDR3 bases read: TGTGCCAGCAGTGAAGCACAGGGTGGAGAGACC.

This clone occurred many times. The read ends 3 residues before the CDR3 terminus; that terminus is restored from the germline J gene. This chain joins TRBV18 and TRBJ1-2; D is perhaps TRBD1 (6 bases). Germline V gene lookup returns CDR1 KGHSH and CDR2 LQKENI. The CDR3 is 16 residues long. Trimming stripped 3 bases from V and 1 base from J, with 15 bases between. The CDR3 protein is CASSPTHGQYNYGYTF. The part of the CDR3 DNA that was read is TGTGCCAGCTCACCTACACATGGACAGTATAACTATGGC.

This clone was seen ten or more times. The read terminates 3 residues ahead of where the CDR3 ends, so the germline J gene completes it. This chain uses TRBV5-6 with TRBJ2-7; TRBD2 is a possible D gene (5 bases). Germline V gene sequence: CDR1 SGHDT, CDR2 YYEEEE. The V and J ends lost 0 bases and 3 bases respectively, with 10 bases between them. This CDR3 is 14 amino acids long. Here the CDR3 reads CASSLGASNYEQYF. The sequenced CDR3 bases are TGTGCCAGCAGCTTGGGAGCTAGCAACTACGAG.

This clone occurred many times. The read ends 3 residues before the CDR3 terminus; that terminus is restored from the germline J gene. This chain links TRBV23-1 with TRBJ1-2, with D perhaps matching TRBD1 (6 bases). TRBV23-1 carries the ORF label, with uncertain function. CDR3 length: 13 amino acids. Trimming took 11 bases from V and 6 from J, leaving 19 bases between them. The chain's CDR3 is CALTRQGRDGYTF. The covered CDR3 bases are TGCGCCCTCACCCGGCAGGGGAGGGATGGC.

This clone was counted only a few times. Sequencing ends 3 residues short of the CDR3 end; the germline J gene provides the rest. This rearrangement joins TRBV30 to TRBJ1-3; the match to TRBD1 covers 8 bases. The CDR3 spans 16 residues. V trimming: 1 base; J trimming: 1 base; junction bases outside the gene matches: 6. The germline V gene has CDR1 GTSNPN and CDR2 SVGIG (reference sequence). The chain's CDR3 is CAWSGGTGLSGNTIYF. CDR3 DNA (partial): TGTGCCTGGAGTGGCGGGACAGGCTTGTCTGGAAACACC.

Many counts were recorded for this clone. The CDR3 bases that were read are TGTGCCAGCAGCCCCGGGGGGAGCAGCACTGAA. Translation: CASSPGGSSTE. The whole CDR3 is CASSPGGSSTEAFF. The chain links TRBV6-2 or TRBV6-3 to TRBJ1-1; a possible D gene is TRBD1 (5 bases). The read ends 3 residues early relative to the CDR3; the germline J gene fills the gap. The V gene's germline CDR1 is MNHEY and CDR2 SVGEGT. V was shortened by 6 bases and J by 4 bases, with 15 bases between the two germline ends. CDR3 length equals 14 residues.

This clone was found many times. The sequenced fragment ends 3 residues before the CDR3 boundary, so the rest is inferred from the germline J gene. The chain carries TRBV12-3 or TRBV12-4 and TRBJ1-4; TRBD1 matches at 9 bases. Trimming cost V 6 bases and J 7 bases; bases outside gene matches: 6. This CDR3 comprises 14 residues. The DNA read from the CDR3 is TGTGCCAGCAGATCGGACAGGGGAGGTGAAAAA. Residues: CASRSDRGGEK. Given in full, the CDR3 is CASRSDRGGEKLFF.

This clone showed up many times. With the read ending 3 residues before the CDR3 end, the germline J gene is used to fill in that end. This chain links TRBV7-9 with TRBJ1-2; D is undetermined. Germline V gene data show CDR1 as SEHNR and CDR2 as FQNEAQ (reference sequence). V gave up 1 base and J gave up 7 bases, with 10 bases separating them. The CDR3 sequence is 13 residues long. CDR3 sequence: CASSLGYGLGYTF. Incomplete CDR3 DNA: TGTGCCAGCAGCTTAGGATATGGGCTTGGC.

This clone was seen ten or more times. From the germline J gene comes the end of the CDR3, since the read stops 3 residues before it. The rearrangement links TRBV7-9 to TRBJ2-5; 7 bases are shared with TRBD2. The trim removed 5 bases at V and 1 base at J, leaving 7 bases unmatched. The germline V gene encodes CDR1 SEHNR and CDR2 FQNEAQ (reference sequence). The CDR3 runs 15 residues. The CDR3 sequence is CASSRGTTTQETQYF. The part of the CDR3 DNA that was read is TGTGCCAGCAGCCGCGGGACTACGACCCAAGAGACC.

This clone was observed many times. The CDR3 goes on 3 residues after the read ends, and that part is filled in from the germline J gene. The V call is TRBV4-1, the J call TRBJ2-3; D is perhaps TRBD2 (6 bases). V lost 4 bases and J 0 bases, leaving 11 bases between the germline ends. This CDR3 has 15 amino acids. CDR1 is MGHRA, CDR2 YSYEKL, per germline. The CDR3 is CASSLGGPSTDTQYF. The sequenced part of the CDR3 DNA is TGCGCCAGCAGCCTCGGAGGGCCTAGCACAGATACG.

This clone was found many times. The CDR3 is cut off 3 residues early in the read; its end comes from the germline J gene. This chain uses TRBV29-1 with TRBJ2-3; D not certain. The V end lost 4 bases, the J end lost 5 bases, and 13 bases lay between the germline ends. Germline V gene sequence: CDR1 SQVTM, CDR2 ANQGSEA. This CDR3 comprises 13 residues. The sequenced part of the CDR3 DNA is TGCAGCGTTGTCTTAAACGGTCGAGATACG. As protein: CSVVLNGRDT. Given in full, the CDR3 is CSVVLNGRDTQYF.

This clone came up many times. Read data end 3 residues before the CDR3 end; the end is taken from the germline J gene. The rearrangement uses TRBV7-9 and TRBJ2-3, with D possibly matching TRBD2 (7 bases). The CDR3 consists of 14 residues. Trimming removed 3 bases from V and 4 bases from J, with 11 bases in between. CDR1 is SEHNR and CDR2 is FQNEAQ in the germline V gene (reference sequence). CDR3 protein: CASSLTRGPDTQYF. The covered CDR3 bases are TGTGCCAGCAGCTTGACGCGGGGGCCAGATACG. Drawing the rest from reference TRBV7-9 and TRBJ2-3, the complete variable domain is DTGVSQNPRHKITKRGQNVTFRCDPISEHNRLYWYRQTLGQGPEFLTYFQNEAQLEKSRLLSDRFSAERPKGSFSTLEIQRTEQGDSAMYLCASSLTRGPDTQYFGPGTRLTVL.

This clone was detected ten times or more. The read ends 3 residues before the CDR3 terminus; that terminus is restored from the germline J gene. The rearrangement uses TRBV6-4 and TRBJ2-2, with TRBD2 matching over 11 bases. This CDR3 spans 18 amino acids. The germline CDR1 and CDR2 sequences are MRHNA and SNTAGT. The V gene end was trimmed by 2 bases and the J gene end by 0 bases; junction bases not matched to a gene: 5. CDR3 DNA, as far as it was read: TGTGCCAGCAGTGACCTGACTAGCGGGGCCGCGAACACCGGGGAG. The encoded protein is CASSDLTSGAANTGE. The whole CDR3 sequence reads CASSDLTSGAANTGELFF.

At least ten counts were recorded for this clone. The sequenced fragment ends 3 residues before the CDR3 boundary, so the rest is inferred from the germline J gene. This chain uses TRBV11-2 with TRBJ1-2; 7 bases line up with TRBD1. This CDR3 comprises 15 residues. Looked up from germline, CDR1 is SGHAT and CDR2 is FQNNGV. V dropped 3 bases and J dropped 3; count of bases not matched to a gene: 7. The CDR3 reads CASSLSTGVDYGYTF. The DNA read from the CDR3 is TGTGCCAGCAGCTTGTCCACAGGGGTGGACTATGGC.

This clone was counted many times. The read finishes 3 residues shy of the CDR3 end, and the germline J gene is used to complete it. The gene calls are TRBV20-1 and TRBJ2-7, with D possibly being TRBD2 (5 bases). The V and J ends lost 1 base and 2 bases respectively, with 15 bases between them. There are 15 residues in the CDR3. Germline V gene lookup returns CDR1 DFQATT and CDR2 SNEGSKA (reference sequence). CDR3 protein: CSARAFPSSTYEQYF. Incomplete CDR3 DNA: TGCAGTGCTAGAGCTTTTCCTAGCTCAACCTACGAG.

This clone was observed many times. With the read ending 3 residues before the CDR3 end, the germline J gene is used to fill in that end. The chain is built from TRBV12-3 or TRBV12-4 and TRBJ2-7, with no clear D. The CDR3 covers 11 residues. V was cut by 6 bases and J by 6 bases, with 9 bases left in between. The CDR3 protein is CASSRGGEQYF. Partial CDR3 DNA: TGTGCCAGCAGCCGAGGTGGCGAG.

At least ten counts were recorded for this clone. Read coverage stops 3 residues before the CDR3 terminus; the germline J gene supplies the remainder. V and J are TRBV2 and TRBJ2-1; D may be TRBD1 (7 bases). Trimming shortened V by 2 bases and J by 5 bases, and 16 bases separated the two germline ends. CDR1 and CDR2 from the germline V gene are SNHLY and FYNNEI. The CDR3 has 16 residues. CDR3 DNA (partial): TGTGCCAGCAGTGAACTGGCGGGACAGCCAAACAATGAG. This gives the protein CASSELAGQPNNE. The full CDR3 protein is CASSELAGQPNNEQFF.